The 9 T cell receptor beta chains below come from one sample, sequenced in a study of T cell changes during pregnancy in multiple sclerosis. The table came from immunoSEQ multiplex PCR; TCRdb's copy has only in-frame clones and leaves some out. Found here are fewer than 50,000 clones, roughly 90% of them singletons; the top ten hold 5% to 6%. Sequenced here: CD8+ T cells from peripheral blood mononuclear cells, sampled in the third trimester of pregnancy. Source of these receptors: a female donor with multiple sclerosis, enrolled in a pregnancy study.

The V gene is TRBV9, the J gene TRBJ2-1; D is perhaps TRBD1 (7 bases). The V gene lost 4 bases and the J gene lost 8 bases, with 10 bases spanning the gap. CDR1 is SGDLS, CDR2 YYNGEE, per germline. The CDR3 runs to 12 residues. CDR3 nucleotides: TGTGCCAGCAGCCCCAGGGGGGATGAGCAGTTCTTC. As protein: CASSPRGDEQFF.

The gene calls are TRBV7-6 and TRBJ2-2, with 10 bases that match TRBD2. Germline V gene lookup returns CDR1 SGHVS and CDR2 FNYEAQ. The CDR3 runs 16 residues. The J segment lost 6 bases and the V segment lost 2 bases, leaving 6 bases of the junction unmatched. This CDR3 is CASSLNLAGVSGELFF. CDR3 nucleotides: TGTGCCAGCAGCTTAAACCTAGCGGGAGTTTCCGGGGAGCTGTTTTTT.

The J gene is TRBJ1-1, the V gene TRBV7-9, with TRBD1 as a possible D gene (6 bases). Germline loops: CDR1 SEHNR, CDR2 FQNEAQ (reference sequence). The CDR3 runs to 15 residues. V was trimmed by 5 bases and J by 0 bases, leaving 13 bases between them. DNA of the CDR3: TGTGCCAGCAGCCCAATCGGACAGTTGAACACTGAAGCTTTCTTT. Translating gives CASSPIGQLNTEAFF.

V usage is TRBV6-4 and J usage is TRBJ2-7, with 8 bases that match TRBD1. The CDR3 is 14 residues long. The germline V gene encodes CDR1 MRHNA and CDR2 SNTAGT. V dropped 3 bases and J dropped 7; count of bases not matched to a gene: 8. As DNA, the CDR3 is TGTGCCAGCAGTGAACGGCAGGGGGCTAGTGAGCAGTACTTC. Translating gives CASSERQGASEQYF.

The gene calls are TRBV25-1 and TRBJ2-2; 8 bases match TRBD1. The CDR3 consists of 15 residues. The V gene's germline CDR1 is MGHDK and CDR2 SYGVNS. Losses at the gene ends were 2 bases for V and 6 bases for J; bases not matched to a gene: 5. DNA for the CDR3: TGTGCCAGCAGTGAAACGACAGGGGTGGCCGGGGAGCTGTTTTTT. Its translation: CASSETTGVAGELFF.

The chain recombines TRBV15 with TRBJ1-1; 8 bases align to TRBD1. The CDR3 covers 16 residues. The V gene end was trimmed by 6 bases and the J gene end by 2 bases; junction bases not matched to a gene: 11. Germline V gene lookup returns CDR1 LNHNV and CDR2 YYDKDF (reference sequence). Written as DNA, the CDR3 is TGTGCCACCAGTCCCCCCGGGACAGGCGCAAACACTGAAGCTTTCTTT. Its translation is CATSPPGTGANTEAFF.

The chain uses TRBV18 and TRBJ2-7; D unclear. CDR1 and CDR2 from the germline V gene are KGHSH and LQKENI. This CDR3 comprises 12 residues. Trimming took 3 bases from V and 2 from J, leaving 5 bases between them. The CDR3, as DNA: TGTGCCAGCTCACCCCAGGCCTACGAGCAGTACTTC. Residues: CASSPQAYEQYF. Looking up the rest from reference TRBV18 and TRBJ2-7 gives the full variable domain: NAGVMQNPRHLVRRRGQEARLRCSPMKGHSHVYWYRQLPEEGLKFMVYLQKENIIDESGMPKERFSAEFPKEGPSILRIQQVVRGDSAAYFCASSPQAYEQYFGPGTRLTVT.

The chain couples TRBV19 to TRBJ2-1; the D gene is possibly TRBD1 (6 bases). The V end was cut by 1 base, the J end by 8 bases, with 15 bases between. Germline CDR1 LNHDA, CDR2 SQIVND (reference sequence). The CDR3 length is 15 residues. The CDR3 bases are TGTGCCAGTAGTATAGGGGGCAGGGGCTCGGATGAGCAGTTCTTC. Translated, it gives CASSIGGRGSDEQFF.

J is TRBJ2-1 and V is TRBV4-1; D is possibly TRBD2 (6 bases). The V and J ends lost 2 bases and 5 bases respectively, with 13 bases between them. The CDR3 has 15 amino acids. Germline V gene lookup returns CDR1 MGHRA and CDR2 YSYEKL. CDR3 DNA sequence: TGCGCCAGCAGCCAATATTCTAGCGCCGACAATGAGCAGTTCTTC. Translated, it gives CASSQYSSADNEQFF.